The 6 T cell receptor beta chains given below trace back to one sample, sequenced in a study of CD8 T cells in ankylosing spondylitis. TCRdb reprocessed the 5' RACE reads via MiXCR and lists one record per CDR3 protein. The repertoire holds fewer than 450,000 distinct CDR3 sequences, with 15% to 20% as singletons. Points from the study as a whole: Fewer than ten highly homologous variants made up a TCR beta motif, and this motif appeared characteristic of ankylosing spondylitis blood.

Their antigens remain unidentified. The sequenced material came from blood, either unsorted or a sorted T cell fraction (not recorded which). Receptors originate from a male donor with ankylosing spondylitis.

This clonotype was seen a few times. This sequence joins TRBV3-1 and TRBJ2-5; D is unresolved. The CDR3 consists of 11 residues. The ends were cut back, 8 bases at V and 4 bases at J, with 8 bases in the middle. Germline-derived CDR1 and CDR2 are LGHDT and YNNKEL (reference sequence). CDR3 coding DNA: TGTGCCAGCGGGCAAGGAGAGACCCAGTACTTC. Protein product: CASGQGETQYF.

The chain carries TRBV6-5 and TRBJ1-2; 11 bases are shared with TRBD1. CDR3 length: 14 amino acids. Trimming at V came to 2 bases and at J to 5 bases, leaving 1 base not matched to a gene. In germline, CDR1 is MNHEY, CDR2 SVGAGI. Here the CDR3 reads CASSYGTGGYGYTF. CDR3 nucleotides: TGTGCCAGCAGTTACGGGACAGGGGGGTATGGCTACACCTTC.

This chain links TRBV5-1 with TRBJ2-7; the D gene is possibly TRBD2 (6 bases). V was cut by 0 bases and J by 2 bases, with 9 bases left in between. There are 14 residues in the CDR3. The V gene's germline CDR1 is SGHRS and CDR2 YFSETQ. CDR3: CASSLVGEAYEQYF. As DNA, the CDR3 is TGCGCCAGCAGCTTGGTAGGGGAGGCCTACGAGCAGTACTTC.

This clonotype was observed many times. The rearrangement links TRBV7-6 to TRBJ2-5; D call uncertain. There are 13 residues in the CDR3. V lost 6 bases, J lost 5 bases, and 13 bases lay in between. Per germline, CDR1 SGHVS and CDR2 FNYEAQ. CDR3 loop: CASSRRRSETQYF. CDR3 DNA: TGTGCCAGCAGTCGTCGTCGTTCGGAGACCCAGTACTTC. Supplemented by reference TRBV7-6 and TRBJ2-5, the full variable domain reads GAGVSQSPRYKVTKRGQDVALRCDPISGHVSLYWYRQALGQGPEFLTYFNYEAQQDKSGLPNDRFSAERPEGSISTLTIQRTEQRDSAMYRCASSRRRSETQYFGPGTRLLVL.

This clonotype was counted between two and nine times. This sequence joins TRBV11-2 and TRBJ1-4; D possibly corresponds to TRBD1 (5 bases). The CDR3 runs 13 residues. Trimming took off 5 bases at V and 6 bases at J, with 10 bases between the two ends. Germline lookup yields CDR1 SGHAT and CDR2 FQNNGV. The CDR3, as DNA: TGTGCCAGCAGCGCCTGGGACGATGAAAAACTGTTTTTT. As protein: CASSAWDDEKLFF.

This clonotype came up many times. The gene calls are TRBV2 and TRBJ2-7; 12 positions match TRBD2. Germline V gene lookup returns CDR1 SNHLY and CDR2 FYNNEI. The junction had 3 bases not matched to a gene; V was cut back by 4 bases and J by 2 bases. This CDR3 spans 15 amino acids. CDR3 sequence reads: CASSGLAGVTYEQYF. In DNA, the CDR3 is TGTGCCAGCAGTGGACTAGCGGGAGTAACCTACGAGCAGTACTTC.